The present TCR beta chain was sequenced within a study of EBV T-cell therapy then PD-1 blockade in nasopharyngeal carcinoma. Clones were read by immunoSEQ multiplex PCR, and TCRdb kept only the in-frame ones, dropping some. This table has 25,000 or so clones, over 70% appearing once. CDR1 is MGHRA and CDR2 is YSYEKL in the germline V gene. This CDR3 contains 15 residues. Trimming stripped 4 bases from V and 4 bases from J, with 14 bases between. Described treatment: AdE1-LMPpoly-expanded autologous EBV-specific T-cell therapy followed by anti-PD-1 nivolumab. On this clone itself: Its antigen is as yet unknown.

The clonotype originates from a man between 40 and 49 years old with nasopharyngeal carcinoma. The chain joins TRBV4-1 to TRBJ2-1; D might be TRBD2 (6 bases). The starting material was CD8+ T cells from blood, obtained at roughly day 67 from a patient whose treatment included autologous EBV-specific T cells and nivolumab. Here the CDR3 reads CASSLRGGLYNEQFF. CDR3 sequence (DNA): TGCGCCAGCAGCCTTAGGGGAGGCCTATACAATGAGCAGTTCTTC.